This TCR beta chain was observed in a study of yellow fever vaccine responses in identical twins. MiXCR, run by TCRdb on the RT-PCR reads, gives a single entry per CDR3 protein. The data show approximately 33,000 distinct CDR3 sequences, about three fifths seen once. This CDR3 comprises 13 residues. In germline, CDR1 is SQVTM, CDR2 ANQGSEA. Trimming left V 2 bases short and J 0 bases short, with 7 bases between. The sequence derives from a woman aged 18-30 years who received the yellow fever vaccine. The J gene is TRBJ1-1, the V gene TRBV29-1; no firm D call. Source: T cells from blood (PBMCs), unsorted or a sorted subset (not recorded which), taken before or after yellow fever vaccination (not recorded which). The DNA for the CDR3 is TGCAGCGTTGAACGGGGAATGAACACTGAAGCTTTCTTT. As protein: CSVERGMNTEAFF.